In its sample, the clone carrying this TCR beta chain was seen once. Its antigen is not identified. Germline V gene lookup returns CDR1 SGHTA and CDR2 FQGNSA. This CDR3 has 13 residues. Trimming took 5 bases from V and 8 from J, leaving 15 bases between them. This specimen belongs to a study of beta chain features in type 1 diabetes. Notes on the study in general: Any HLA-type effect on TCRB rearrangement remained unresolved here. Moderate yet significant TCRB CDR3 shortening was seen in Type 1 diabetes patients in all four CD4+ subsets.

Expressed TCRB transcripts got sequenced, as all isolated RNA was reverse transcribed. This table comes from immunoSEQ multiplex PCR, and its TCRdb copy is limited to in-frame clones, with some not included. The top ten hold about 0.086% of the sample, which has hundreds of thousands of clones, about 16% seen once. This chain joins TRBV7-2 and TRBJ1-2; D not resolved. This TCR derives from a man between 18 and 35 years old in good health. The sequencing sample was made of naive CD4+ T cells from blood. CDR3 sequence: CASSTPGLRGYTF. The CDR3 DNA is TGTGCCAGCAGCACCCCAGGTCTGAGAGGCTACACCTTC.